This record looks at one TCR beta chain sequence and its context. The ends lost 2 bases at V and 8 bases at J; junction bases unmatched: 3. Germline V gene data show CDR1 as SNHLY and CDR2 as FYNNEI. This CDR3 contains 13 residues. This specimen belongs to a study of blood T cell repertoires in COVID-19. The assay was immunoSEQ multiplex PCR, and TCRdb's table has in-frame clones only and misses some. The repertoire includes over 200,000 clones, approximately 91% of them detected once, and 2.5% to 3% sits in the top ten. What was sequenced was peripheral blood. The rearrangement uses TRBV2 and TRBJ2-4; 7 positions agree with TRBD2. The receptor's source is a woman aged 60-70 years with acute or convalescent COVID-19. The CDR3 sequence: CASSETGGDIQYF. The CDR3 coding sequence is TGTGCCAGCAGTGAAACGGGAGGCGACATTCAGTACTTC.